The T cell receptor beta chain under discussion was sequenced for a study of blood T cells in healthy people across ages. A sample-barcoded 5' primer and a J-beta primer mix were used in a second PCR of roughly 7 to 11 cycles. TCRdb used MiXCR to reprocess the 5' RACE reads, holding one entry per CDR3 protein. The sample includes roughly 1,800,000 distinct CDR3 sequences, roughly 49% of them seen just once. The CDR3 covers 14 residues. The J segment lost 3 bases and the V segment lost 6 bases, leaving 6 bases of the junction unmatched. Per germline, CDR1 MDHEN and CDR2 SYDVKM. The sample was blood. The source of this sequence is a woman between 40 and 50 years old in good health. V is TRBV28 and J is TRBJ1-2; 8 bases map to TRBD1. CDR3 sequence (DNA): TGTGCCAGCAGAGCTACAGGGGGTTACTATGGCTACACCTTC. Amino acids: CASRATGGYYGYTF.